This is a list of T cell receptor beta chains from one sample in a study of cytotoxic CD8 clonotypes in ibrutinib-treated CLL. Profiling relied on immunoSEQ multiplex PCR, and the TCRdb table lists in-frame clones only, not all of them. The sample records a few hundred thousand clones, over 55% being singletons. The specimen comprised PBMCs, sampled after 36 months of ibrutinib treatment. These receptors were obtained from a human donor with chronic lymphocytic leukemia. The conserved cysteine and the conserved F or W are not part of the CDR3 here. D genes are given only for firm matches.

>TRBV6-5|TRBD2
ASSSSGSVTDTQY
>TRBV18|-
ASSPPAQSSHNEQF
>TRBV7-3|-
ASRRGASSTDTQY
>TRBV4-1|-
ASRMAHGQTYEQY
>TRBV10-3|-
AIRALAPLSFGEQY
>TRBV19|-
ASSKRTGWVDGYT
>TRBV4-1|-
ASSQGSLLAVQETQY
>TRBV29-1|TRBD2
SVEGLAGGYEQY
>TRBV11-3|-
ASSFWVYEQY
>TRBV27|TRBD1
ASRSQGSETQY
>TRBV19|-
ASSTGPNRSQH
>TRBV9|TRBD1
ASSVGDRGFEKLF
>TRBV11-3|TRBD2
ASSFRGLAGVEQF
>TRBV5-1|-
ASSLYSGANVLT
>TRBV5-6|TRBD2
ASSPTSGTANEQF
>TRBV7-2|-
ASSFRTVSIGYT